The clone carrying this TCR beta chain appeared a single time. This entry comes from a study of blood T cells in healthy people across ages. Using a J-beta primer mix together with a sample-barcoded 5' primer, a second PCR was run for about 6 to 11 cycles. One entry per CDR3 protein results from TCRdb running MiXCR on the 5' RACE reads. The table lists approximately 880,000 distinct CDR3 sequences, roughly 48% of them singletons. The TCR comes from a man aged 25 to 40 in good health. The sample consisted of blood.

In DNA, the CDR3 is TGTGCCAGCAGCTCTTGGGACAGGAACACCGGGGAGCTGTTTTTT. The encoded protein is CASSSWDRNTGELFF. The chain combines TRBV7-9 with TRBJ2-2; 7 nucleotides agree with TRBD1. Losses at the gene ends were 4 bases for V and 1 base for J; bases not matched to a gene: 3. The CDR3 covers 15 residues. The V gene's germline CDR1 is SEHNR and CDR2 FQNEAQ (reference sequence).